These 2 T cell receptor beta chains were all obtained from the same sample, sequenced in a study of T cell responses to AZD1222 COVID-19 vaccine. Measured with immunoSEQ multiplex PCR; TCRdb has only the in-frame clones, and not every one. The data contain tens of thousands of clones, around 82% of them singletons. The starting material was peripheral blood, obtained on day 0 of AZD1222 vaccination. These receptors all come from an adult in good health.

This rearrangement joins TRBV11-2 to TRBJ1-1, with 10 bases aligning to TRBD1. The ends lost 0 bases at V and 5 bases at J; junction bases unmatched: 9. The CDR3 covers 17 residues. CDR1 and CDR2 (germline): SGHAT, FQNNGV. The CDR3 DNA is TGTGCCAGCAGCTTAGATCTGATTGGACAGGGGGGAACTGAAGCTTTCTTT. Amino acid sequence: CASSLDLIGQGGTEAFF.

The chain carries TRBV2 and TRBJ2-1; 11 positions agree with TRBD1. This CDR3 is 14 amino acids long. In germline, CDR1 is SNHLY, CDR2 FYNNEI. The V gene end was trimmed by 11 bases and the J gene end by 7 bases; junction bases not matched to a gene: 10. The CDR3 nucleotides are TGTGCCTGCCTTACCGGGACAGGGGGGAATGAGCAGTTCTTC. Translation: CACLTGTGGNEQFF.